This entry lists 10 T cell receptor beta chains sequenced from one sample in a study of CD8+CD57+ T cells in acquired aplastic anemia. CDR3 and TCR beta VDJ profiling relied on genomic DNA as the template. Each CDR3 protein is one row after TCRdb ran MiXCR on the reads. Here the sample spans about 100,000 distinct CDR3 sequences, approximately 49% being singletons. Sequencing input: sorted CD4+, CD8+, or CD8+CD57+ T cells (not recorded which) from PBMCs. The receptors derive from a human donor in good health, serving as a control.

This clonotype has a count of ten or more. The J gene is TRBJ1-2, the V gene TRBV12-3 or TRBV12-4, with TRBD1 matching over 9 bases. The CDR3 runs 14 residues. The J segment lost 2 bases and the V segment lost 5 bases, leaving 3 bases of the junction unmatched. The CDR3 region is CASSQGTGNYGYTF. In DNA, the CDR3 is TGTGCCAGCAGTCAAGGGACAGGGAACTATGGCTACACCTTC.

The chain couples TRBV7-6 to TRBJ1-6; 9 positions match TRBD1. The CDR3 totals 14 residues. CDR1 and CDR2 (germline): SGHVS, FNYEAQ. J gave up 9 bases and V 5 bases, and 5 bases lay outside the gene matches. The CDR3 nucleotides are TGTGCCAGCAGCCTAACAGGGGGCTTTTCACCCCTCCACTTT. Protein: CASSLTGGFSPLHF. Filled out from reference TRBV7-6 and TRBJ1-6, the complete variable domain reads GAGVSQSPRYKVTKRGQDVALRCDPISGHVSLYWYRQALGQGPEFLTYFNYEAQQDKSGLPNDRFSAERPEGSISTLTIQRTEQRDSAMYRCASSLTGGFSPLHFGNGTRLTVT.

A remark on this clonotype: At one end, the junction sequence differs from germline, possibly due to a read error. The chain uses TRBV7-8 and TRBJ1-2, with D maybe TRBD1 (6 bases). The CDR3 runs to 15 residues. Germline loops: CDR1 SGHVS, CDR2 FQNEAQ. As DNA, the CDR3 is TGTGCCCGCAGACAGGAGGGCGCTGGGGCTTATGGCTACACCTTC. It specifies CARRQEGAGAYGYTF.

The chain has TRBV19 and TRBJ1-1; D unclear. This CDR3 comprises 14 residues. Germline CDR1 and CDR2: LNHDA and SQIVND (reference sequence). V lost 7 bases and J lost 5, with 17 bases in between. The CDR3 region is CASTQLDQWTEAFF. The CDR3 DNA sequence: TGTGCCAGTACCCAACTGGATCAATGGACTGAAGCTTTCTTT.

This clonotype appeared many times. This rearrangement joins TRBV9 to TRBJ1-1, with D hard to call. This CDR3 spans 13 amino acids. Trimming removed 0 bases at V and 6 bases at J, with 9 bases between. The germline gives CDR1 SGDLS, CDR2 YYNGEE. The CDR3 DNA reads TGTGCCAGCAGCGTAGTGCGGGTCGCTGAAGCTTTCTTT. This gives the protein CASSVVRVAEAFF.

Ten or more counts support this clonotype. This rearrangement joins TRBV11-2 to TRBJ2-6, with 7 positions matching TRBD1. CDR1 and CDR2 from the germline V gene are SGHAT and FQNNGV. The trim removed 6 bases at V and 2 bases at J, leaving 7 bases unmatched. This CDR3 region has 16 residues. This CDR3 is CASSSHTGAGANVLTF. The CDR3 nucleotides are TGTGCCAGCAGTTCACACACAGGGGCTGGGGCCAACGTCCTGACTTTC.

Of note for this clonotype: At one boundary the junction diverges from the germline segment, which might be a read error. The rearrangement uses TRBV27 and TRBJ2-7, with D perhaps matching TRBD1 (5 bases). This CDR3 has 12 amino acids. Germline lookup yields CDR1 MNHEY and CDR2 SMNVEV (reference sequence). CDR3: CAGSPRVGEQYF. The CDR3 nucleotides read TGTGCCGGCAGTCCCAGGGTGGGCGAGCAGTACTTC.

The J gene is TRBJ2-3, the V gene TRBV11-2, with D perhaps TRBD2 (6 bases). Trimming removed 3 bases from V and 8 bases from J, with 18 bases in between. CDR1 and CDR2 (germline): SGHAT, FQNNGV. This CDR3 comprises 15 residues. The CDR3 DNA is TGTGCCAGCAGCTTGTCGGAGGGCCGAGGGCGTACGCAGTATTTT. The encoded protein is CASSLSEGRGRTQYF.

The rearrangement joins TRBV7-2 to TRBJ2-7, with 10 bases lining up with TRBD1. Trimming cost V 5 bases and J 6 bases; bases outside gene matches: 4. Germline V gives CDR1 SGHTA, CDR2 FQGNSA. CDR3 length: 13 amino acids. The CDR3 nucleotides read TGTGCCAGCAGCCCGGGGACAGGGGTCGAGCAGTACTTC. Protein sequence: CASSPGTGVEQYF.

This clonotype was counted ten times or more. This rearrangement joins TRBV27 to TRBJ1-5, with D possibly TRBD1 on 6 matching bases. Trimming cost V 8 bases and J 7 bases, with 15 bases left between them. The CDR3 runs to 13 residues. The V gene's germline CDR1 is MNHEY and CDR2 SMNVEV (reference sequence). In nucleotides, the CDR3 is TGTGCCAGCGGAAGGGAGGGGGGGCAGCCCCAGCATTTT. As protein: CASGREGGQPQHF.